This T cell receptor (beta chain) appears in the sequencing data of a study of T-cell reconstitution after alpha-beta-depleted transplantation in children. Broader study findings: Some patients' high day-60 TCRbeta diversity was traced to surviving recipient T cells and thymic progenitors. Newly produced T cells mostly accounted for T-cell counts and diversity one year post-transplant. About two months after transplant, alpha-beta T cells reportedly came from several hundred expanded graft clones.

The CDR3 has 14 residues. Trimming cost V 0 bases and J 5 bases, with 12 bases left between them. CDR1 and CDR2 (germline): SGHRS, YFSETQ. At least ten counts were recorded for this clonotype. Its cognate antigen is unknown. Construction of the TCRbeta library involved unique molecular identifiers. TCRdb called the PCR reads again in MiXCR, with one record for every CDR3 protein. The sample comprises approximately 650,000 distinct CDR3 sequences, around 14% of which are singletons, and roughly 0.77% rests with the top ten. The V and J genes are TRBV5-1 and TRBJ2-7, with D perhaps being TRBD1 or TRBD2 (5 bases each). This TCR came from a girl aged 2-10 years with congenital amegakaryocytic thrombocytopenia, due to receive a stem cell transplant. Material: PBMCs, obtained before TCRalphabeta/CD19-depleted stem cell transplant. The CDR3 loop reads CASSLAGTFNEQYF. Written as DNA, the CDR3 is TGCGCCAGCAGCTTGGCAGGGACCTTCAACGAGCAGTACTTC.